These 22 T cell receptor beta chains were all obtained from the same sample, sequenced in a study of T cell changes during pregnancy in multiple sclerosis. Here immunoSEQ multiplex PCR was the method, and the copy in TCRdb shows in-frame clones only, minus some. The sample has around 70,000 clones, around nine tenths seen once. Source: peripheral blood, taken in the second trimester of pregnancy. These receptors all stem from a female donor with multiple sclerosis, enrolled in a pregnancy study.

The rearrangement joins TRBV7-2 to TRBJ2-7, with D possibly being TRBD1 (6 bases). V lost 1 base to trimming and J lost 0 bases, with 16 bases between them. The CDR3 is made up of 17 amino acids. Germline V gene sequence: CDR1 SGHTA, CDR2 FQGNSA. The CDR3 region has the DNA TGTGCCAGCAGCTTAGTTGGGCTGGGGGCCAACTCCTACGAGCAGTACTTC. Its protein product is CASSLVGLGANSYEQYF.

The DNA for the CDR3 is TGCAGCACCCGGACAGCGAACACTGAAGCTTTCTTT. It translates to CSTRTANTEAFF. The chain has TRBV29-1 and TRBJ1-1; perhaps TRBD1 as D (6 bases). Germline lookup yields CDR1 SQVTM and CDR2 ANQGSEA. There are 12 residues in the CDR3. Trimming stripped 8 bases from V and 1 base from J, with 11 bases between.

The chain has TRBV5-1 and TRBJ2-7; TRBD2 matches 9 bases. V shed 0 bases, J shed 2 bases, and the junction held 6 bases outside the gene matches. The germline V gene has CDR1 SGHRS and CDR2 YFSETQ. The CDR3 length is 16 residues. CDR3 protein: CASSLEPAGGPYEQYF. Here the CDR3 DNA reads TGCGCCAGCAGCTTGGAACCAGCGGGGGGCCCCTACGAGCAGTACTTC.

The V call is TRBV25-1, the J call TRBJ1-1; D is unclear. Trimming left V 8 bases short and J 4 bases short, with 14 bases between. The length of the CDR3 is 13 residues. The V gene's germline CDR1 is MGHDK and CDR2 SYGVNS. The CDR3 reads CASQLESGTEAFF. For the CDR3, the DNA is TGTGCCAGCCAACTAGAGAGTGGCACTGAAGCTTTCTTT.

This clone showed up just a few times. The CDR3 loop is CASSGQGSVQPQHF. Written as DNA, the CDR3 is TGTGCCAGCAGTGGACAGGGCTCGGTTCAGCCCCAGCATTTT. The chain couples TRBV6-1 to TRBJ1-5; TRBD1 aligns across 7 bases. After removal of 4 bases from V and 6 bases from J, the junction contained 6 bases not matched to a gene. The CDR3 extends over 14 amino acids. CDR1 and CDR2 (germline): MNHNS, SASEGT.

The chain links TRBV27 to TRBJ2-5, with D possibly being TRBD2 (7 bases). The V end lost 5 bases, the J end lost 7 bases, and 14 bases lay between the germline ends. The CDR3 is 13 amino acids. From germline, CDR1 is MNHEY and CDR2 SMNVEV (reference sequence). The CDR3 coding sequence is TGTGCCAGCAGTCCGCGGAGGGGGGGGACCCAGTACTTC. Its protein product is CASSPRRGGTQYF.

A single count supports this clone. The chain uses TRBV9 and TRBJ1-2, with D perhaps matching TRBD1 (6 bases). CDR1 and CDR2 (germline): SGDLS, YYNGEE. The CDR3 covers 18 residues. Trimming pared 7 bases from V and 5 bases from J, leaving 30 bases between. DNA for the CDR3: TGTGCCAGCTCAGGTCAAGCCCTCCGGACAGTCGAGGGGTATGGCTACACCTTC. Translating it yields CASSGQALRTVEGYGYTF.

The V and J genes are TRBV28 and TRBJ1-2; the D gene is possibly TRBD1 (5 bases). V lost 5 bases and J lost 4, with 11 bases in between. From germline, CDR1 is MDHEN and CDR2 SYDVKM. This CDR3 has 13 residues. Written as DNA, the CDR3 is TGTGCCAGCAGTCCCCGACAGACCTATGGCTACACCTTC. Protein sequence: CASSPRQTYGYTF.

This chain uses TRBV28 with TRBJ1-2; D is uncertain. Trimming stripped 7 bases from V and 7 bases from J, with 19 bases between. The length of the CDR3 is 14 residues. Looked up from germline, CDR1 is MDHEN and CDR2 is SYDVKM. Written as DNA, the CDR3 is TGTGCCAGCACCCCCATGATGAGGGTGAGTGGCTACACCTTC. Protein product: CASTPMMRVSGYTF.

As DNA, the CDR3 is TGTGCCATCAGTGAGGAGGCAGGGGATCGCTCCTATAATTCACCCCTCCACTTT. This gives the protein CAISEEAGDRSYNSPLHF. The chain has TRBV10-3 and TRBJ1-6; possible D gene TRBD1, 6 bases. V shed 2 bases and J shed 0 bases, with 14 bases lying between them. The CDR3 is made up of 18 amino acids. Looked up from germline, CDR1 is ENHRY and CDR2 is SYGVKD.

The chain joins TRBV9 to TRBJ2-7; 9 bases match TRBD2. This CDR3 contains 15 residues. Germline V gives CDR1 SGDLS, CDR2 YYNGEE. Trimming took 2 bases from V and 3 from J; bases not matched to a gene: 6. The CDR3 here is CASSVKGAGGYEQYF. Here the CDR3 DNA reads TGTGCCAGCAGCGTGAAAGGAGCGGGGGGCTACGAGCAGTACTTC.

V is TRBV18 and J is TRBJ2-1; TRBD2 aligns across 11 bases. With V trimmed by 5 bases and J by 1 base, 7 bases remained unmatched. The CDR3 runs 17 residues. Germline-derived CDR1 and CDR2 are KGHSH and LQKENI. DNA of the CDR3: TGTGCCAGCTCAACCGGACTAGCGGGCTCATCCTACAATGAGCAGTTCTTC. It encodes CASSTGLAGSSYNEQFF.

The gene calls are TRBV6-1 and TRBJ2-1, with 12 bases identical to TRBD2. The V gene end was trimmed by 3 bases and the J gene end by 12 bases; junction bases not matched to a gene: 12. The CDR3 spans 16 residues. Germline CDR1 MNHNS, CDR2 SASEGT. The chain's CDR3 is CASSEAASGGALVQFF. The CDR3 DNA follows: TGTGCCAGCAGTGAGGCGGCTAGCGGGGGGGCCTTGGTGCAGTTCTTC.

The chain employs TRBV7-2 and TRBJ2-1, with 8 positions matching TRBD2. Germline assignment: CDR1 SGHTA and CDR2 FQGNSA. This CDR3 is built from 18 residues. J was trimmed by 3 bases and V by 2 bases; bases with no gene match: 12. The CDR3 nucleotides read TGTGCCAGCAGCTTAAGAAGGGGCGGGGGGCCGATCTACAATGAGCAGTTCTTC. Its translation is CASSLRRGGGPIYNEQFF.

This chain uses TRBV30 with TRBJ2-1; possibly TRBD2 for D (6 bases). This CDR3 comprises 14 residues. Trimming removed 4 bases at V and 7 bases at J, with 17 bases between. Germline V gene data show CDR1 as GTSNPN and CDR2 as SVGIG (reference sequence). CDR3 bases: TGTGCCTGGACCGACTGGGAGGCTAGAAATGAGCAGTTCTTC. Translated: CAWTDWEARNEQFF.

This chain joins TRBV5-1 and TRBJ2-3; 10 bases line up with TRBD2. The CDR3 runs 16 residues. V trimming: 0 bases; J trimming: 5 bases; junction bases outside the gene matches: 6. Per the germline V gene, CDR1 is SGHRS and CDR2 is YFSETQ. Here the CDR3 reads CASSLVASGSGDTQYF. In DNA, the CDR3 is TGCGCCAGCAGCTTGGTGGCTAGCGGGAGTGGAGATACGCAGTATTTT.

V is TRBV19 and J is TRBJ1-1, with TRBD1 as a possible D gene (5 bases). The germline CDR1 and CDR2 sequences are LNHDA and SQIVND (reference sequence). The CDR3 is made up of 14 amino acids. Trimming removed 9 bases at V and 4 bases at J, with 18 bases between. The CDR3 sequence is CASQKGREGTEAFF. In DNA, the CDR3 is TGTGCCAGCCAAAAGGGCAGGGAAGGCACTGAAGCTTTCTTT.

This clone appeared a few times. The gene calls are TRBV27 and TRBJ2-7, with D perhaps matching TRBD2 (6 bases). The V gene lost 6 bases and the J gene lost 3 bases, with 21 bases spanning the gap. Germline values: CDR1 MNHEY, CDR2 SMNVEV (reference sequence). The CDR3 length is 16 residues. The CDR3 DNA reads as TGTGCCAGCAGCCAAAGGGCGCGGGGAGGTTTCTACGAGCAGTACTTC. It is translated as CASSQRARGGFYEQYF.

V is TRBV6-6 and J is TRBJ1-1; unclear D gene. Germline V gene sequence: CDR1 MNHNY, CDR2 SVGAGI (reference sequence). This CDR3 is 14 amino acids long. Trimming left V 5 bases short and J 2 bases short, with 12 bases between. CDR3 amino acids: CASSRGAGNTEAFF. The CDR3 bases are TGTGCCAGCAGTAGAGGAGCGGGTAACACTGAAGCTTTCTTT.

The chain employs TRBV7-2 and TRBJ1-5, with TRBD1 identical over 9 bases. The germline V gene encodes CDR1 SGHTA and CDR2 FQGNSA. Unmatched junction bases numbered 5, after V lost 2 bases and J lost 6 bases. The CDR3 covers 15 residues. CDR3 loop: CASSLTGGASQPQHF. CDR3 DNA sequence: TGTGCCAGCAGCTTAACAGGGGGCGCATCTCAGCCCCAGCATTTT.

This clone was seen just once. The rearrangement links TRBV19 to TRBJ1-5, with 9 bases aligning to TRBD1. CDR3 length: 16 amino acids. The germline gives CDR1 LNHDA, CDR2 SQIVND (reference sequence). J was trimmed by 1 base and V by 4 bases; bases with no gene match: 5. The DNA for the CDR3 is TGTGCCAGTAGTAGAACGGGACAGGGCAGCAATCAGCCCCAGCATTTT. Its translation: CASSRTGQGSNQPQHF.

The rearrangement joins TRBV6-1 to TRBJ2-3, with TRBD1 as a possible D gene (5 bases). From germline, CDR1 is MNHNS and CDR2 SASEGT. The V gene lost 1 base and the J gene lost 0 bases, with 14 bases spanning the gap. This CDR3 region has 17 residues. CDR3 DNA sequence: TGTGCCAGCAGTGAAGGCGGCAACAGGTTTAGCACAGATACGCAGTATTTT. It translates to CASSEGGNRFSTDTQYF.